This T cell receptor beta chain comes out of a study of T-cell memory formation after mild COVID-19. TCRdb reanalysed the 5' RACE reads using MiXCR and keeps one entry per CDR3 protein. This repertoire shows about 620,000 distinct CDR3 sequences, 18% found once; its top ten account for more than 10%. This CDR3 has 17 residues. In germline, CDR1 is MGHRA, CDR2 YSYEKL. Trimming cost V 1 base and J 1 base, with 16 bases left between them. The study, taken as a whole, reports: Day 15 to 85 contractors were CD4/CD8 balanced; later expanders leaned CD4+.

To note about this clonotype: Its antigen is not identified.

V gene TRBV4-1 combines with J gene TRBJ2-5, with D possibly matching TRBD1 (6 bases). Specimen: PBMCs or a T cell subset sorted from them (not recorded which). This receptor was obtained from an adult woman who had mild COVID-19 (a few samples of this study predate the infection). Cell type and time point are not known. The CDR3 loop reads CASSQGFRTATQETQYF. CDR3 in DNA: TGCGCCAGCAGCCAAGGATTTAGGACAGCTACCCAAGAGACCCAGTACTTC.